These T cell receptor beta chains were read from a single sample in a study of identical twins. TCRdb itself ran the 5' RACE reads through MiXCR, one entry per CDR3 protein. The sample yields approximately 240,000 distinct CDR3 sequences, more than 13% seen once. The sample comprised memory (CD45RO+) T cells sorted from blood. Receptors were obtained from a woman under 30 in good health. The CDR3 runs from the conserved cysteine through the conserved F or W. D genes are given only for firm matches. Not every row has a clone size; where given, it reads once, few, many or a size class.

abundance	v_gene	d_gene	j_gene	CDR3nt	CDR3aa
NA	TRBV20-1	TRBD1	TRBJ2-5	TGCAGTGCTAGAGGGACAGGGCGCCTCGAAGAGACCCAGTACTTC	CSARGTGRLEETQYF
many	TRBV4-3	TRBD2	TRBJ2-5	TGCGCCAGCAGCCAAGGGACTAGCGGGGAGATGACCCAGTACTTC	CASSQGTSGEMTQYF
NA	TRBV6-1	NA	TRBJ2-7	TGTGCCAGCAGTCGAACGGGGCAGAGAACCTACGAGCAGTACTTC	CASSRTGQRTYEQYF
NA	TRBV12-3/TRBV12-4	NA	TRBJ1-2	TGTGCCAGCATAGAGGGGTTGGGCTATGGCTACACCTTC	CASIEGLGYGYTF
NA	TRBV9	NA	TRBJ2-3	TGTGCCAGCAGCGTAGAGGTCGCAGATACGCAGTATTTT	CASSVEVADTQYF
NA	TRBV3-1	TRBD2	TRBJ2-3	TGTGCCAGCAGCCAATTCCAGCGGGGACCCGGGTATACGCAGTATTTT	CASSQFQRGPGYTQYF
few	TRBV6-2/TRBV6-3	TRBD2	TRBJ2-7	TGTGCCAGCGGGACAGGGACTAGCGGGAGATACCACGAGCAGTACTTC	CASGTGTSGRYHEQYF
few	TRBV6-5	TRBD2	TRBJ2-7	TGTGCCAGCAGTACTAGCGGGAGCCCGACCCTCTTCTTC	CASSTSGSPTLFF
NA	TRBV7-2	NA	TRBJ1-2	TGTGCCAGCACCGCCTTAGAGGGGGACTATGGCTACACCTTC	CASTALEGDYGYTF
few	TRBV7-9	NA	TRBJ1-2	TGTGCCAGCAGCTTAGCCATCGGGGACTATGGCTACACCTTC	CASSLAIGDYGYTF
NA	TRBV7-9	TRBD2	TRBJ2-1	TGTGCCAGCAGCTTAGGTTTACTCGCTAGCGGGAAGAATGAGCAGTTCTTC	CASSLGLLASGKNEQFF
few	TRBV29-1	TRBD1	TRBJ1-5	TGCAGCGTGGGCGAGACAGGGGGTATTCAGCCCCAGCATTTT	CSVGETGGIQPQHF
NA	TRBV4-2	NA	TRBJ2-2	TGTGCCAGCAGCCAAGTGGGGTCCGAGACCGGGGAGCTGTTTTTT	CASSQVGSETGELFF
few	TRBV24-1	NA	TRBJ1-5	TGTGCCACCAGTGATTTGAGGGCCGGGGAGAGAAGCAATCAGCCCCAGCATTTT	CATSDLRAGERSNQPQHF
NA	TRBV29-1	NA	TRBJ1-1	TGCAGCGTTACGACGAACACTGAAGCTTTCTTT	CSVTTNTEAFF
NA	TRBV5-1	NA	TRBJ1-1	TGCGCCAGCAGCTTCGGATCAGGGACTGAAGCTTTCTTT	CASSFGSGTEAFF
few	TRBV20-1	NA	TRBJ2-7	TGCAGTGCTAGAGGCCCACAGAAGCAGTACTTC	CSARGPQKQYF
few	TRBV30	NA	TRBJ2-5	TGTGCCTGGAGTTTGGCGGAGACCCAGTACTTC	CAWSLAETQYF
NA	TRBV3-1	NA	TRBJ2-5	TGTGCCAGCAGCCAAGGGGGTCGGGCCCAGTACTTC	CASSQGGRAQYF
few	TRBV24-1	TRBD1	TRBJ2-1	TGTGCCACCAGTGGTGCACAGGGGTCCAATGAGCAGTTCTTC	CATSGAQGSNEQFF
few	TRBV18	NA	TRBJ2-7	TGTGCCAGCTCACCCCGGGACCGGGGTGAGCAGTACTTC	CASSPRDRGEQYF
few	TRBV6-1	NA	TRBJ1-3	TGTGCCAGCAGCCAATCCAGGGTCCACTCTGGAAACACCATATATTTT	CASSQSRVHSGNTIYF
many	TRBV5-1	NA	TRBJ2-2	TGCGCCAGCAGCCCACAGGGCTCGACCGGGGAGCTGTTTTTT	CASSPQGSTGELFF
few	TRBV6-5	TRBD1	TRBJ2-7	TGTGCCAGCAGTTACTCGAAGGACAGGGGGCGACTTTACGAGCAGTACTTC	CASSYSKDRGRLYEQYF
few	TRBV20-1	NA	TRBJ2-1	TGCAGTGCTAGTGAGTACGATGAGCAGTTCTTC	CSASEYDEQFF
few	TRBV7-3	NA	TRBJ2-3	TGTGCCAGCAGCCCCCACCCTGGGAGGGGGGCAGATACGCAGTATTTT	CASSPHPGRGADTQYF
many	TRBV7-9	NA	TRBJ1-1	TGTGCCAGCAGCTTGCCGAGAAGGAACACTGAAGCTTTCTTT	CASSLPRRNTEAFF
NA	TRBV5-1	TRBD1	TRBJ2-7	TGCGCCAGCAGCTTTGGGACAGATTCCTACGAGCAGTACTTC	CASSFGTDSYEQYF
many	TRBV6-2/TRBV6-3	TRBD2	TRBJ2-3	TGTGCCAGCCAAGGACTAGCAGCAGATACGCAGTATTTT	CASQGLAADTQYF
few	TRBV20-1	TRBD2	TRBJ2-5	TGCAGTGCTAGAGATATAGAGCGGGGGGGCCTGAGAGAGACCCAGTACTTC	CSARDIERGGLRETQYF
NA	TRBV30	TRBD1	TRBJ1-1	TGTGCCTGCATGGGACAGCCGAACACTGAAGCTTTCTTT	CACMGQPNTEAFF
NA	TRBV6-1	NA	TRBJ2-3	TGTGCCAGCAGATTTACCAGGGCAACAGATACGCAGTATTTT	CASRFTRATDTQYF
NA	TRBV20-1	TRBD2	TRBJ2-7	TGCAGTGCTAGATGGCTAGCGGGCGAGCAGTACTTC	CSARWLAGEQYF
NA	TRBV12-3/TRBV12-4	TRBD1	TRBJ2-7	TGTGCCAGCAGTTCCCCAGGGACAGGGGATCCCGAGCAGTACTTC	CASSSPGTGDPEQYF
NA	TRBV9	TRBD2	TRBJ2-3	TGTGCCAGCAGCGGGAGCGGGGGGGCAGATACGCAGTATTTT	CASSGSGGADTQYF
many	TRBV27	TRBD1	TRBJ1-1	TGTGCCAGCAGTCAAGACCGACAGGGACGCACTGAAGCTTTCTTT	CASSQDRQGRTEAFF
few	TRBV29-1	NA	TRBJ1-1	TGCAGCTTCGGCGGGGGGACTGAAGCTTTCTTT	CSFGGGTEAFF
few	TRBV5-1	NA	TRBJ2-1	TGCGCCAGCAGCCGTGGACGGGGTCTCCGCAATGAGCAGTTCTTC	CASSRGRGLRNEQFF
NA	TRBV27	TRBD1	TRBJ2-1	TGTGCCAGCAGTTTAAAGGGAGGACAGGGCAGGTACAATGAGCAGTTCTTC	CASSLKGGQGRYNEQFF
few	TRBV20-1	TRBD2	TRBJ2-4	TGCAGTGCGCCGGGGCGAGCGGGGATGGTGGCCAAAAACATTCAGTACTTC	CSAPGRAGMVAKNIQYF
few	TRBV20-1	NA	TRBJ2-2	TGCAGTGCTAGAGATCAACCCGGGCGGCTGTTTTTT	CSARDQPGRLFF
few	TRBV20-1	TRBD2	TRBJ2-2	TGCAGTGCTAGAGATCTCCTTAGCGGGAGCAACACCGGGGAGCTGTTTTTT	CSARDLLSGSNTGELFF
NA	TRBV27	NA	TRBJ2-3	TGTGCCAGCAGTTTCACCCACATGGATACGCAGTATTTT	CASSFTHMDTQYF
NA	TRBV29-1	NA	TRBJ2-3	TGCAGCGTCGACCTTGATGATACGCAGTATTTT	CSVDLDDTQYF
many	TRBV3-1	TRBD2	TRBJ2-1	TGTGCCAGCAGTACAACCGGGACTAGCTCCTATGAGCAGTTCTTC	CASSTTGTSSYEQFF
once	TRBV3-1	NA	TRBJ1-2	TGTGCCAGCAGCCAAACAGATCCTATCGTCTATGGCTACACCTTC	CASSQTDPIVYGYTF
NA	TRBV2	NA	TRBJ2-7	TGTGCCAGCAGGGCTAGCTCCTACGAGCAGTACTTC	CASRASSYEQYF
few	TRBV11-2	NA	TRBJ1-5	TGTGCCAGCAGCTTAGCCGGGGGGGGCCAGCCCCAGCATTTT	CASSLAGGGQPQHF
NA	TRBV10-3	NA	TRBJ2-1	TGTGCCACCAACTCGTGGCGGGTCGACAATGAGCAGTTCTTC	CATNSWRVDNEQFF
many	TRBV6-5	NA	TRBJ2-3	TGTGCCAGCAGTTACTCAGGACAGAACACAGATACGCAGTATTTT	CASSYSGQNTDTQYF
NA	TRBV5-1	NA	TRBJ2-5	TGCGCCAGCAGCTTTGCAGGGGCGAGGGGAGAGACCCAGTACTTC	CASSFAGARGETQYF
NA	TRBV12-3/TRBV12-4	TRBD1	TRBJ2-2	TGTGCCAGCTGCCAGCAGGGGGCGGTCGGGGAGCTGTTTTTT	CASCQQGAVGELFF
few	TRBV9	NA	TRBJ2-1	TGTGCCAGCAGTCCTCGACTAGGAGGGGGTGAGCAGTTCTTC	CASSPRLGGGEQFF
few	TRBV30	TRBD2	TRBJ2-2	TGTGCCTGGAGTGTTAGCGGGTTGAACACCGGGGAGCTGTTTTTT	CAWSVSGLNTGELFF
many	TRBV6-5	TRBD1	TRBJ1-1	TGTGCCAGCAGGCAGGGGGCAAGCAACACTGAAGCTTTCTTT	CASRQGASNTEAFF
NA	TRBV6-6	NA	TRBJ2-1	TGTGCCAGCAGTTACTGGGGAGAGCAGTTCTTC	CASSYWGEQFF
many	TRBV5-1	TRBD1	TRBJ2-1	TGCGCCAGCCGCATGACAGGGCAGTCCCACAATGAGCAGTTCTTC	CASRMTGQSHNEQFF
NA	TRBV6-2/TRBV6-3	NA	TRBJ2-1	TGTGCCAGCAGAACAGGGCGGTATGAGCAGTTCTTC	CASRTGRYEQFF
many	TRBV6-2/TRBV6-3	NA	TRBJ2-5	TGTGCCACCACGGACAGTCCCCTCGAGACCCAGTACTTC	CATTDSPLETQYF